The clone carrying this TCR beta chain showed up many times. No antigen is known for it. The CDR3 consists of 14 residues. The germline gives CDR1 DFQATT, CDR2 SNEGSKA (reference sequence). Unmatched junction bases numbered 9, after V lost 3 bases and J lost 9 bases. A patient was excluded if there was uncontrolled infection, other autoimmune disease, pregnancy or lactation. The record originates from a study of T cells in Graves' hyperthyroidism and ophthalmopathy. Study conclusions and caveats: Ophthalmopathy cases were set apart from stable hyperthyroidism by a 13 V-J model.

TCR beta CDR3 sequences were amplified from RNA transcripts. Carried out on the TCR CDR3, a first-round RT-PCR used the HTBI primer set. Using its own MiXCR run on the multiplex PCR reads, TCRdb lists one record per CDR3 protein. The data show about 360,000 distinct CDR3 sequences, approximately 13% seen once. The gene calls are TRBV20-1 and TRBJ2-1; 9 bases are shared with TRBD2. This TCR was recovered from a young woman with Graves' hyperthyroidism. The sequencing sample was made of blood. The CDR3 loop is CSARVSGRGSEQFF. The CDR3 coding sequence is TGCAGTGCTAGGGTTAGCGGGAGAGGGAGTGAGCAGTTCTTC.